These 18 T cell receptor beta chains came from one sample sequenced in a study of blood T cell repertoires in COVID-19. Sequencing used immunoSEQ multiplex PCR; TCRdb keeps in-frame clones, though not all of them. The sample includes roughly 150,000 clones, 80% to 90% of them seen just once. Sequencing used peripheral blood. These receptor sequences come from a woman aged 80 or older with COVID-19, enrolled during active disease.

This clone has a count of ten or more. The chain combines TRBV19 with TRBJ1-2, with a possible D match to TRBD1 (5 bases). Per germline, CDR1 LNHDA and CDR2 SQIVND (reference sequence). CDR3 length equals 15 residues. Trimming removed 3 bases at V and 3 bases at J, with 14 bases between. For the CDR3, the DNA is TGTGCCAGTAGTATCCCTCGGACAACATACTATGGCTACACCTTC. This encodes CASSIPRTTYYGYTF. Filled out from reference TRBV19 and TRBJ1-2, the complete variable domain reads DGGITQSPKYLFRKEGQNVTLSCEQNLNHDAMYWYRQDPGQGLRLIYYSQIVNDFQKGDIAEGYSVSREKKESFPLTVTSAQKNPTAFYLCASSIPRTTYYGYTFGSGTRLTVV.

As concerns this clone: At one end, the junction sequence differs from germline, possibly due to a read error. The same CDR3 also results from other DNA sequences found in this sample. V and J are TRBV18 and TRBJ2-3, with a possible D match to TRBD2 (6 bases). Germline CDR1 is KGHSH and CDR2 is LQKENI. The CDR3 is 16 amino acids. In nucleotides, the CDR3 is TGTGCCAGCTCGCCACGGCGGACTAACGGGCAAGATACGCAGTATTTT. This sequence encodes CASSPRRTNGQDTQYF. Complete variable domain (other parts from reference TRBV18 and TRBJ2-3): NAGVMQNPRHLVRRRGQEARLRCSPMKGHSHVYWYRQLPEEGLKFMVYLQKENIIDESGMPKERFSAEFPKEGPSILRIQQVVRGDSAAYFCASSPRRTNGQDTQYFGPGTRLTVL.

The chain links TRBV9 to TRBJ2-7; TRBD2 agrees at 7 bases. The V gene end was trimmed by 4 bases and the J gene end by 4 bases; junction bases not matched to a gene: 11. Per germline, CDR1 SGDLS and CDR2 YYNGEE. This CDR3 is built from 15 residues. The CDR3 DNA follows: TGTGCCAGCAGCCCCCGTAGGGAGGGCCCATACGAGCAGTACTTC. It is translated as CASSPRREGPYEQYF.

This sequence joins TRBV3-1 (or the pseudogene TRBV3-2) and TRBJ2-3; TRBD2 matches 12 bases. The CDR3 length is 14 residues. Germline-derived CDR1 and CDR2 are LGHDT and YNNKEL (reference sequence). V gave up 1 base and J gave up 9 bases; unmatched junction bases: 2. The CDR3 DNA reads TGTGCCAGCAGCCAAGGACTAGCGGGAGCGACGCAGTATTTT. This translates into CASSQGLAGATQYF.

The J gene is TRBJ2-1, the V gene TRBV6-1, with D possibly being TRBD2 (6 bases). CDR1 is MNHNS and CDR2 is SASEGT in the germline V gene. This CDR3 is built from 15 residues. The V and J ends lost 2 bases and 8 bases respectively, with 16 bases between them. CDR3 amino acids: CASSELSRDWDEQFF. Written as DNA, the CDR3 is TGTGCCAGCAGTGAACTTTCGCGGGATTGGGATGAGCAGTTCTTC.

This clone was detected a few times. This chain connects TRBV30 to TRBJ2-7; 8 bases line up with TRBD2. This CDR3 is 14 amino acids long. Germline CDR1 GTSNPN, CDR2 SVGIG (reference sequence). The trim removed 3 bases at V and 2 bases at J, leaving 6 bases unmatched. The CDR3 DNA sequence: TGTGCCTGGAGACTTACGGGACTAGCCTACGAGCAGTACTTC. This translates into CAWRLTGLAYEQYF.

The chain uses TRBV2 and TRBJ1-2; no clear D gene. Germline V gene lookup returns CDR1 SNHLY and CDR2 FYNNEI. The length of the CDR3 is 14 residues. V was cut by 0 bases and J by 5 bases, with 10 bases left in between. The CDR3 DNA sequence: TGTGCCAGCAGTGAAGCCCGGGATGGGTATGGCTACACCTTC. Amino acids: CASSEARDGYGYTF.

CDR3 nucleotide sequence: TGTGCCAGCTCACTTGGGACAGGGGGCACTGAAGCTTTCTTT. This encodes CASSLGTGGTEAFF. The chain is built from TRBV18 and TRBJ1-1; 11 bases agree with TRBD1. Germline CDR1 KGHSH, CDR2 LQKENI. V lost 4 bases to trimming and J lost 4 bases; unmatched junction nucleotides: 2. The length of the CDR3 is 14 residues.

This chain links TRBV7-9 with TRBJ2-1; a weak D match, TRBD1 (5 bases). Looked up from germline, CDR1 is SEHNR and CDR2 is FQNEAQ (reference sequence). Trimming cost V 2 bases and J 6 bases, with 20 bases left between them. The CDR3 consists of 17 residues. DNA for the CDR3: TGTGCCAGCAGCTTAAATCGGGCTGACAGTACGACCAATGAGCAGTTCTTC. Translated: CASSLNRADSTTNEQFF.

This clone was detected only once. The chain is built from TRBV11-2 and TRBJ2-3, with 10 bases fitting TRBD1. Germline trimming cut 5 bases from V and 4 bases from J; bases unmatched to any gene: 3. This CDR3 region has 14 residues. Germline CDR1 reads SGHAT; CDR2 reads FQNNGV. CDR3 in DNA: TGTGCCAGCAGCCCCGACAGGGGGCCAGATACGCAGTATTTT. Its protein is CASSPDRGPDTQYF.

V usage is TRBV4-3 and J usage is TRBJ1-1; D perhaps matches TRBD1 (5 bases). CDR1 is LGHNA and CDR2 is YSLEER in the germline V gene. Trimming left V 3 bases short and J 2 bases short, with 13 bases between. CDR3 length equals 15 residues. In DNA, the CDR3 is TGCGCCAGCAGCCATAGATCACAGGCTAACACTGAAGCTTTCTTT. Protein sequence: CASSHRSQANTEAFF.

This clone was observed a handful of times. The chain has TRBV25-1 and TRBJ2-5, with a possible D match to TRBD2 (6 bases). CDR1 and CDR2 from the germline V gene are MGHDK and SYGVNS. Trimming pared 1 base from V and 3 bases from J, leaving 9 bases between. The CDR3 loop spans 14 amino acids. The CDR3 here is CASSESGGKETQYF. The CDR3 DNA is TGTGCCAGCAGTGAATCTGGGGGGAAAGAGACCCAGTACTTC.

CDR3: CASRPSAGGAYEQYF. The CDR3 nucleotides are TGTGCCAGTAGGCCCTCGGCGGGAGGGGCTTACGAGCAGTACTTC. V is TRBV28 and J is TRBJ2-7; 9 nucleotides align to TRBD2. Germline-derived CDR1 and CDR2 are MDHEN and SYDVKM. The CDR3 is 15 amino acids. The ends lost 9 bases at V and 4 bases at J; junction bases unmatched: 13.

The chain carries TRBV7-2 and TRBJ2-3; TRBD1 agrees at 7 bases. V shed 5 bases and J 4 bases; nucleotides not matched to a gene: 6. CDR1 is SGHTA and CDR2 is FQGNSA in the germline V gene. The CDR3 spans 14 residues. In nucleotides, the CDR3 is TGTGCCAGCAGCCCAGACAGGGTGGCAGATACGCAGTATTTT. Translated, it gives CASSPDRVADTQYF.

This rearrangement joins TRBV2 to TRBJ1-1; no clear D. CDR3 length: 12 residues. Trimming pared 6 bases from V and 1 base from J, leaving 6 bases between. From germline, CDR1 is SNHLY and CDR2 FYNNEI. CDR3 bases: TGTGCCAGCAGCACAGAGAACACTGAAGCTTTCTTT. Its protein product is CASSTENTEAFF.

The chain has TRBV14 and TRBJ2-6, with a tentative D call TRBD2 (5 bases). The CDR3 extends over 19 amino acids. Trimming removed 0 bases at V and 0 bases at J, with 15 bases between. Germline V CDR1 and CDR2: SGHDN, FVKESK. CDR3 amino acids: CASSQDGPVRGSGANVLTF. The CDR3 DNA sequence: TGTGCCAGCAGCCAAGATGGGCCAGTCCGGGGCTCTGGGGCCAACGTCCTGACTTTC.

V usage is TRBV5-1 and J usage is TRBJ1-1, with 8 bases that match TRBD1. Germline assignment: CDR1 SGHRS and CDR2 YFSETQ. Trimming took 6 bases from V and 4 from J; bases not matched to a gene: 11. This CDR3 spans 15 amino acids. CDR3 nucleotide sequence: TGCGCCAGCACCCTCAGGGGGCCAGGGGGCACTGAAGCTTTCTTT. It encodes CASTLRGPGGTEAFF.

This clone turned up a few times. The V and J genes are TRBV20-1 and TRBJ1-2; TRBD1 matches at 9 bases. Trimming at V came to 3 bases and at J to 3 bases, leaving 11 bases not matched to a gene. Germline V CDR1 and CDR2: DFQATT, SNEGSKA (reference sequence). The CDR3 loop spans 16 amino acids. As DNA, the CDR3 is TGCAGTGCTAGTAGCCCGACGGGACAGGGCCACTATGGCTACACCTTC. It yields the protein CSASSPTGQGHYGYTF.